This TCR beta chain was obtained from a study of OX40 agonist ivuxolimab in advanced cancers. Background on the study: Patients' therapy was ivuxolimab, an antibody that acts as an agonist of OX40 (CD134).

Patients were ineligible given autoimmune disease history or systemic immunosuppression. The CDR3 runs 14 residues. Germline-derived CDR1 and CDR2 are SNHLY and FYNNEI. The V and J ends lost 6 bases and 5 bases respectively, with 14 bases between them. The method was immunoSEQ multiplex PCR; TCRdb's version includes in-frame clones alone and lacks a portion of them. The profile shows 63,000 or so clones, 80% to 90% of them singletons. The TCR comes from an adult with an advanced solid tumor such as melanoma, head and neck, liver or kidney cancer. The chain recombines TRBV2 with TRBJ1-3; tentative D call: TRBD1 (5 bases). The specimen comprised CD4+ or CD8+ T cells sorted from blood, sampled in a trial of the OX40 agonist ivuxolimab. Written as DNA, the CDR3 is TGTGCCAGCAGGGAGGTCAGGGACCGAAACACCATATATTTT. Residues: CASREVRDRNTIYF.